This TCR beta chain was captured by sequencing in a study of cytomegalovirus exposure and HLA in healthy donors. Looking at the study overall: Later analysis reported that the 110 or so validation repertoires shared the platform of the 650 to 700 first-cohort repertoires.

The V gene's germline CDR1 is SNHLY and CDR2 FYNNEI. J gave up 4 bases and V 5 bases, and 11 bases lay outside the gene matches. The CDR3 is 16 amino acids. Using immunoSEQ multiplex PCR, the repertoire was profiled, and TCRdb retains in-frame clones only, with some absent. Altogether around 350,000 clones are present, 86% being singletons, with the ten largest covering 0.83%. The chain is built from TRBV2 and TRBJ2-3; 8 nucleotides match TRBD2. The origin of this receptor is a woman between 18 and 29 years old in good health and CMV-seronegative. The specimen was PBMCs. The CDR3 protein is CASSHGAGDTADTQYF. CDR3 nucleotide sequence: TGTGCCAGCAGTCATGGAGCGGGAGACACCGCAGATACGCAGTATTTT.